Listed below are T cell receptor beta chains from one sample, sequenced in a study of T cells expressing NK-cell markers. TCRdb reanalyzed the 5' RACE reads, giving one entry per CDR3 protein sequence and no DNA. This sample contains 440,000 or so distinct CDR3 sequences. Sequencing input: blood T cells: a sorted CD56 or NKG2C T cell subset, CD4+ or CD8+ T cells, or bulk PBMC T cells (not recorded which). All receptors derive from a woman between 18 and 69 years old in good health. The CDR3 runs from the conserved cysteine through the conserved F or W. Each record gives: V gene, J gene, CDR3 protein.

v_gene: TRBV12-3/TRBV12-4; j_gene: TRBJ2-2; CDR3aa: CASSFWTGPDTGELFF
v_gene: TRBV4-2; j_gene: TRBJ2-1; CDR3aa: CASSQVNSNSYNEQFF
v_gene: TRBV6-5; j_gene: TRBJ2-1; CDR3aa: CASSYVGREQFF
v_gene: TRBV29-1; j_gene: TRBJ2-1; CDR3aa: CSVEGGGNEQFF
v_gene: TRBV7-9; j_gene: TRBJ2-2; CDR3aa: CASNKFGTGGNTGELFF
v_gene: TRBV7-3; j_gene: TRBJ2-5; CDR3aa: CASSLGGGLNQETQYF
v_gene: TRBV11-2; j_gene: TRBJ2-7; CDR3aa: CASSLAPVHQYEQYF
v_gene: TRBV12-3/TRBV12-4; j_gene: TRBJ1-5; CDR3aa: CASSPTTDRNQPQHF
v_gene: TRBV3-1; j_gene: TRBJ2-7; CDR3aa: CASSQEPGWGYEQYF
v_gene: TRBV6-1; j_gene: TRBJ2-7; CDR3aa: CASSKRDSYEQYF
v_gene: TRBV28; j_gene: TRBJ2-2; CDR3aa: CASRGASGFLTGELFF
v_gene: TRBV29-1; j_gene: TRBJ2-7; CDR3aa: CSVVTGEGYEQYF
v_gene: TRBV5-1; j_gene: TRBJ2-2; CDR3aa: CASSFDGTGVNGELFF
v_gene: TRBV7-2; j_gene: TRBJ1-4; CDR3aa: CASSLTPNTDQGEKLFF
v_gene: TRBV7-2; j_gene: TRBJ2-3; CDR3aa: CASSSPGADTQYF
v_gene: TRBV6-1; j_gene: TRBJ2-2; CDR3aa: CASSRGVLQFTGELFF
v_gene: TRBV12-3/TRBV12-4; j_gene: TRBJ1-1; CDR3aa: CASSLSVQGAFF
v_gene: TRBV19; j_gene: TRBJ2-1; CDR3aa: CASSIDSGTYNEQFF
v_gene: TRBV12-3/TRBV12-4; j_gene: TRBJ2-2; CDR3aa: CASSLLLAGVAGELFF
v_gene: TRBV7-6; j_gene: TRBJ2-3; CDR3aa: CASSNSARTDTQYF
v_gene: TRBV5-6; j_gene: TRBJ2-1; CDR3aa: CASSLVGGSSNEQFF
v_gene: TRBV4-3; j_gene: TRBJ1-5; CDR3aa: CASSLWVDSNQPQHF
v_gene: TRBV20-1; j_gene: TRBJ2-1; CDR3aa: CSAKRGGSYNEQFF
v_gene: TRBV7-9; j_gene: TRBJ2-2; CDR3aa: CASSPLGTSNTGELFF
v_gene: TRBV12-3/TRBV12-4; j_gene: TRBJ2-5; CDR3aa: CASSSTDQGTTETQYF
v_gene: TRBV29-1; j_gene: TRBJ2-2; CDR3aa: CSVEGGLNTGELFF
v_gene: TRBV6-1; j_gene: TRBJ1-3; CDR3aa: CASSQDRGSGNTIYF
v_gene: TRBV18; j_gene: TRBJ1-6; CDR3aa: CASSRDRYNSPLHF
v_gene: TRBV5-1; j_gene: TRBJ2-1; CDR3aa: CASSLDTDNEQFF
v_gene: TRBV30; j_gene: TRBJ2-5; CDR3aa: CAWSLAGETQYF
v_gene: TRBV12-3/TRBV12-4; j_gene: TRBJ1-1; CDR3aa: CASSWGHSTEAFF
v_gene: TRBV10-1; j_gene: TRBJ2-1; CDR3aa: CASSESLGGPRDSDNEQFF
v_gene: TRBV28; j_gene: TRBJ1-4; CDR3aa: CASSLGAGWNEKLFF
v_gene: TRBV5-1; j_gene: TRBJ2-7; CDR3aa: CASSLGQTSDEQYF
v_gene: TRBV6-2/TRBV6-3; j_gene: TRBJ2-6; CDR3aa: CASSPDRGTGANVLTF
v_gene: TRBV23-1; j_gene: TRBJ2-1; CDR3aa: CASSQSLAGISYNEQFF
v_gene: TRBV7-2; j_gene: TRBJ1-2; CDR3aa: CASSLALWDSYYGYTF
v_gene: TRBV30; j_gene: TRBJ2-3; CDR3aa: CAWNRGLGTDTQYF
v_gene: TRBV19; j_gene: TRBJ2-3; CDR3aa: CASSTLRDTDTQYF
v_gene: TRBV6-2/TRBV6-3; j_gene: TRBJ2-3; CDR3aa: CASSSGSPPTDTQYF
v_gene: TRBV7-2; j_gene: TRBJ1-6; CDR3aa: CASSRLQGNSPLHF
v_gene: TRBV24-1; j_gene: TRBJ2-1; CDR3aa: CATSDPGMTSAPREGYNEQFF
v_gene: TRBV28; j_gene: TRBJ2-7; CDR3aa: CASLRGGGSRLREYF
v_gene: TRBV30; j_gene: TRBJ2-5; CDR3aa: CASKTGHVQETQYF
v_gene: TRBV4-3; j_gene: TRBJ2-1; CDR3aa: CASSQAAAGLHTYNEQFF
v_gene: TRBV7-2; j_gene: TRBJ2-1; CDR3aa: CASSLAPLGVSWDEQFF
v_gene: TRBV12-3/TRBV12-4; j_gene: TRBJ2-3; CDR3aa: CASSPSWGGTVTDTQYF